The clone carrying this TCR beta chain occurred many times. What it recognizes is unknown. Diagnoses used clinical symptoms, serum thyroxine and TRAb, thyroid ultrasound and orbital computed tomography. First hyperthyroidism diagnosis is when the blood sample was obtained, before any ophthalmopathy symptoms. Authors of the study amplified TCR beta CDR3 regions from RNA transcripts. TCR CDR3 underwent first-round RT-PCR with the HTBI primer set. TCRdb ran MiXCR on the multiplex PCR reads and lists one entry per CDR3 protein. This table holds roughly 580,000 distinct CDR3 sequences, more than 11% found once. Germline loops: CDR1 SGHNT, CDR2 YENEEA. With 3 bases removed from V and 0 bases from J, the gap between germline ends came to 8 bases. This CDR3 has 15 amino acids. This sample is part of a study of T cells in Graves' hyperthyroidism and ophthalmopathy. Study details: Peripheral blood sampling occurred at initial diagnosis, before any treatment.

Study-wide results and limits: Ophthalmopathy was distinguished from stable hyperthyroidism by 13 V-J signatures.

The sample consisted of blood. This receptor was identified in a woman aged 30 to 39 with Graves' hyperthyroidism that later progressed to Graves' ophthalmopathy. The V gene is TRBV11-3, the J gene TRBJ2-2; no definite D call. CDR3 nucleotide sequence: TGTGCCAGCAGCTTTCGCGCGGCGAACACCGGGGAGCTGTTTTTT. Its translation is CASSFRAANTGELFF.